This TCR beta chain comes out of a study of blood T cell repertoires in COVID-19. Germline assignment: CDR1 LGHDT and CDR2 YNNKEL (reference sequence). The ends lost 2 bases at V and 2 bases at J; junction bases unmatched: 2. The CDR3 has 16 residues. The table came from immunoSEQ multiplex PCR; TCRdb's copy has only in-frame clones and leaves some out. The data contain some 250,000 clones, 75% to 90% of them singletons. This chain uses TRBV3-1 (or the pseudogene TRBV3-2) with TRBJ2-3, with TRBD2 matching over 12 bases. The TCR was taken from a middle-aged woman with acute COVID-19. Sequenced sample: PBMCs or T cells enriched from blood (not recorded which). CDR3 coding DNA: TGTGCCAGCAGCCAATGGACTAGCGGGAACACAGATACGCAGTATTTT. Translating gives CASSQWTSGNTDTQYF.